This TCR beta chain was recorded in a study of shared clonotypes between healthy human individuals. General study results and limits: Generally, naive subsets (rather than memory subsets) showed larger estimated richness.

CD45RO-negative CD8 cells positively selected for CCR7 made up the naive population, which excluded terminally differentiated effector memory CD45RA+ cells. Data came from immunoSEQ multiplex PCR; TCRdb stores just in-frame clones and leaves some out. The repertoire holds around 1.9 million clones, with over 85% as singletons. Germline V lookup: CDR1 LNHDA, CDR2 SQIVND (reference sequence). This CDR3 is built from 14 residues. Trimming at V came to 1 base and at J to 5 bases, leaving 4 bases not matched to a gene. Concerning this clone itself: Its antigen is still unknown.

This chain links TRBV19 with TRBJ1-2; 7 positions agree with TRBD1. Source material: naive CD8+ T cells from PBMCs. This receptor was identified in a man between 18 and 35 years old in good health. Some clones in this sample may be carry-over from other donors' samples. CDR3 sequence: CASSIAGQTYGYTF. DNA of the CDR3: TGTGCCAGTAGTATAGCGGGACAGACTTATGGCTACACCTTC.